This T cell receptor beta chain emerged from a study of T cell clonality in common variable immunodeficiency. Study-level points and caveats: Common variable immunodeficiency TCR beta sequences reportedly had fewer deletions and N-nucleotide insertions.

Method: immunoSEQ multiplex PCR; TCRdb's copy keeps in-frame clones and lacks some. The specimen has around 21,000 clones, none found just once. V lost 5 bases, J lost 1 base, and 11 bases lay in between. Germline loops: CDR1 KGHSH, CDR2 LQKENI. CDR3 length equals 14 residues. In regard to this clone: Its antigen is currently unknown. The read stops 3 residues short of the end of the CDR3; the missing end is completed from the germline J gene.

This receptor was taken from a human donor with common variable immunodeficiency. Sequenced: peripheral blood mononuclear cells. The chain uses TRBV18 and TRBJ1-1, with a tentative D call TRBD1 (5 bases). Partial CDR3 DNA: TGTGCCAGCTCATCTCGACAGCAGAACACTGAA. It yields the protein CASSSRQQNTE. In full, the CDR3 is CASSSRQQNTEAFF.